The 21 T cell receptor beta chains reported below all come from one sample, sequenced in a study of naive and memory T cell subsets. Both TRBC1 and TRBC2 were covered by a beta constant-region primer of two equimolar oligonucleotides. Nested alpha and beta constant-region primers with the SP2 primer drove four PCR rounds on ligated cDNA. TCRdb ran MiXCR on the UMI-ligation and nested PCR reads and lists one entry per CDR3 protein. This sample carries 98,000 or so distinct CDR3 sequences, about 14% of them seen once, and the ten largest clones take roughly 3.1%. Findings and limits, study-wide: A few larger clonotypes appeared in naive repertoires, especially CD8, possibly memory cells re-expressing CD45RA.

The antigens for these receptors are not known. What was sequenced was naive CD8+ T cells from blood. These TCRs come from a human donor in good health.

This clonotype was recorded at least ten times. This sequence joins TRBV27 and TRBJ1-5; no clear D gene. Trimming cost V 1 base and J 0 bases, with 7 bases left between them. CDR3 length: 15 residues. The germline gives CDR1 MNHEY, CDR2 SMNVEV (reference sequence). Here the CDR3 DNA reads TGTGCCAGCAGTTTATACAGCTATAGCAATCAGCCCCAGCATTTT. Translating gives CASSLYSYSNQPQHF.

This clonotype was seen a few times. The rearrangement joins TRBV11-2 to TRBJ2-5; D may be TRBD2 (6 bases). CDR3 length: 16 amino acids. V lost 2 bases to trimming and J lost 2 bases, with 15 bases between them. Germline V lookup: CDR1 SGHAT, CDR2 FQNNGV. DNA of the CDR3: TGTGCCAGCAGCTTAATGACCCCGGGGAGGCAAGAGACCCAGTACTTC. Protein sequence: CASSLMTPGRQETQYF.

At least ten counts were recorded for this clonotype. CDR3: CASSFRVRFETQYF. The CDR3 DNA follows: TGTGCCAGCAGTTTCAGGGTCAGGTTCGAGACCCAGTACTTC. This chain links TRBV12-3 or TRBV12-4 with TRBJ2-5; D is possibly TRBD1 (5 bases). The CDR3 totals 14 residues. V was cut by 3 bases and J by 5 bases, with 13 bases left in between.

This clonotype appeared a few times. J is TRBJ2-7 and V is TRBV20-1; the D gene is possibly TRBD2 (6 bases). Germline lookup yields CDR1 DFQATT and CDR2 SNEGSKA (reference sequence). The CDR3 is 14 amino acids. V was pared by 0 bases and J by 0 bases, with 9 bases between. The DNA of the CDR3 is TGCAGTGCTAGAGATCTGCGGGACTCCTACGAGCAGTACTTC. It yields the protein CSARDLRDSYEQYF.

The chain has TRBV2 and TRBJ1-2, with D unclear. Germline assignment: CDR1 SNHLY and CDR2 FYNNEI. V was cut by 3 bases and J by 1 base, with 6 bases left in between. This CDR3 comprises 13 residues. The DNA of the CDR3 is TGTGCCAGCAGTGAGAACCTTAACTATGGCTACACCTTC. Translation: CASSENLNYGYTF.

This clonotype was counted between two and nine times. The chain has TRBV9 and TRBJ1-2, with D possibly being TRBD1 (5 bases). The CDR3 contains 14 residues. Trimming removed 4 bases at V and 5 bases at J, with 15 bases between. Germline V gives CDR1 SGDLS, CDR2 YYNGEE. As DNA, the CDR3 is TGTGCCAGCAGCTCCCGGGACGGCGAATATGGCTACACCTTC. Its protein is CASSSRDGEYGYTF.

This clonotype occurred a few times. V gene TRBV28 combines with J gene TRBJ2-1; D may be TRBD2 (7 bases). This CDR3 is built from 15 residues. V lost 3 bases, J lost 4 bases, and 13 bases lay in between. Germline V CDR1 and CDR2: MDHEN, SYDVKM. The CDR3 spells CASSLRGRRYNEQFF. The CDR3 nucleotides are TGTGCCAGCAGTTTGCGGGGGCGAAGGTACAATGAGCAGTTCTTC.

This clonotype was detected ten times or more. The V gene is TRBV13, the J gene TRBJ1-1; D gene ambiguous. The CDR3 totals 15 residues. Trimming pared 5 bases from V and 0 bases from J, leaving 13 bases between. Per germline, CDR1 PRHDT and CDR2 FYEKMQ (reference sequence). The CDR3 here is CASSRHGSMNTEAFF. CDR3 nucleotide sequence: TGTGCCAGCAGCCGCCATGGCTCCATGAACACTGAAGCTTTCTTT.

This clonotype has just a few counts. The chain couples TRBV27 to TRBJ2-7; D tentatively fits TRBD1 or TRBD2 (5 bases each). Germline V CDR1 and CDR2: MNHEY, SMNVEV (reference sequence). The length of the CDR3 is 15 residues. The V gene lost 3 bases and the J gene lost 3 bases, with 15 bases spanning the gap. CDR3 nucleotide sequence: TGTGCCAGCAGTTTGGGGGACCCGAGCGGCTACGAGCAGTACTTC. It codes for CASSLGDPSGYEQYF.

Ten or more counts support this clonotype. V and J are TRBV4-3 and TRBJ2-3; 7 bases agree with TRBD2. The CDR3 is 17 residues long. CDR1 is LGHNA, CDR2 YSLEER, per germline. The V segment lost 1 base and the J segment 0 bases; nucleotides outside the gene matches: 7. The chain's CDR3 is CASSQVEGGSSTDTQYF. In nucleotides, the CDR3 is TGCGCCAGCAGCCAAGTGGAGGGAGGGTCTAGCACAGATACGCAGTATTTT.

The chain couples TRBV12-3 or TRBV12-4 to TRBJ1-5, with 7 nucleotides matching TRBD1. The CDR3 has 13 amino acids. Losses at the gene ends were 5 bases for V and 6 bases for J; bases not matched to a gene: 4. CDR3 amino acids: CASSTTGPQPQHF. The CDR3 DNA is TGTGCCAGCAGTACGACAGGGCCTCAGCCCCAGCATTTT.

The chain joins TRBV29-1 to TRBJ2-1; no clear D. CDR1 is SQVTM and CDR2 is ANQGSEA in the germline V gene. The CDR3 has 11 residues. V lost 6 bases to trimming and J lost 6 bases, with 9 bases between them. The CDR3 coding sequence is TGCAGCGTGACCTCTGGCAATGAGCAGTTCTTC. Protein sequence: CSVTSGNEQFF.

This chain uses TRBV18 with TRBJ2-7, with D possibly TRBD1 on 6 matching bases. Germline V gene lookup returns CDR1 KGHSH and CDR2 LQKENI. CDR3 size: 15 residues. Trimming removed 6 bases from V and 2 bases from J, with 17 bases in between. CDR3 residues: CASSPTQGPTYEQYF. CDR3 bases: TGTGCCAGCTCTCCGACACAGGGCCCTACCTACGAGCAGTACTTC.

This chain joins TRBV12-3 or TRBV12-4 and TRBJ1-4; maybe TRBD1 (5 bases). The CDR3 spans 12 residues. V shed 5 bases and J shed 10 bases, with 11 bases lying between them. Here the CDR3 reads CASSHFDRKLFF. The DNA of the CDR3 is TGTGCCAGCAGTCATTTCGACAGAAAACTGTTTTTT.

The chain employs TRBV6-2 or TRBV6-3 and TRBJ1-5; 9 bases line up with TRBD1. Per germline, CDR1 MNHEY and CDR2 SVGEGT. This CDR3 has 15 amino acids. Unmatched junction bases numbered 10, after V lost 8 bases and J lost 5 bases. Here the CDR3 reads CASRSETGGYQPQHF. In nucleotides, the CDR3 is TGTGCCAGCCGGAGTGAGACAGGGGGGTATCAGCCCCAGCATTTT.

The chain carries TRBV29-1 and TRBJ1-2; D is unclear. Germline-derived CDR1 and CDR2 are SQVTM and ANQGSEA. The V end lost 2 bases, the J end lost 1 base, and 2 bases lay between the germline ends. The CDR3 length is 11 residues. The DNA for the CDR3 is TGCAGCGTTGAACATAACTATGGCTACACCTTC. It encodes CSVEHNYGYTF.

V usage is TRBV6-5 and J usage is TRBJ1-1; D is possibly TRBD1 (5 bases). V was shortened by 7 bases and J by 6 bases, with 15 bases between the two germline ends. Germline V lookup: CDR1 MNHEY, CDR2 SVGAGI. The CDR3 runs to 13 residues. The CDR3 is CASKLGVAAEAFF. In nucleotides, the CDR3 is TGTGCCAGCAAGTTGGGGGTTGCCGCTGAAGCTTTCTTT.

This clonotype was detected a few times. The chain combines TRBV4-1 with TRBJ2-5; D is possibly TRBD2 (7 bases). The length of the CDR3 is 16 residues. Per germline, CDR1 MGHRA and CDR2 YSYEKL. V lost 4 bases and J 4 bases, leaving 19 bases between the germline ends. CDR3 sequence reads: CASSRGGQSRGETQYF. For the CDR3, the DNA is TGCGCCAGCAGCCGGGGGGGCCAGAGCCGTGGAGAGACCCAGTACTTC.

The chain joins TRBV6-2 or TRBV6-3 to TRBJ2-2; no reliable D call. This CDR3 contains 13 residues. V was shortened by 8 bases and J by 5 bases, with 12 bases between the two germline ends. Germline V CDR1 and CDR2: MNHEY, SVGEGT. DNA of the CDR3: TGTGCCAGCTTGATTGTGGGAACCGGGGAGCTGTTTTTT. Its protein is CASLIVGTGELFF.

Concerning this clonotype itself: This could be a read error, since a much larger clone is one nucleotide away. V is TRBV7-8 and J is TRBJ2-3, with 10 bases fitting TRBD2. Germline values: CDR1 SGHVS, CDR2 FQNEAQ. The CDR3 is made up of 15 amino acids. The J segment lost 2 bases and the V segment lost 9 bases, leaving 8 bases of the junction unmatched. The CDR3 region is CARRGLARTTDTQYF. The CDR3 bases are TGTGCCAGAAGGGGACTAGCGCGAACCACAGATACGCAGTATTTT.

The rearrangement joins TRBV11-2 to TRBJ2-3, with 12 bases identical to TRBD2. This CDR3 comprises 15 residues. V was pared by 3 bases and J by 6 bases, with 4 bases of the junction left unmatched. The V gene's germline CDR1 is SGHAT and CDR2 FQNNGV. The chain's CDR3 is CASSFTSGGSDTQYF. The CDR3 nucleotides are TGTGCCAGCAGCTTTACTAGCGGGGGGTCCGATACGCAGTATTTT.